Following are 2 T cell receptor beta chains from one sample sequenced in a study of OX40 agonist ivuxolimab in advanced cancers. Clones were sequenced by immunoSEQ multiplex PCR, and TCRdb holds only the in-frame ones, with some missing. The sample records over 70,000 clones, around nine tenths being singletons. The sequencing here drew on CD4+ or CD8+ T cells sorted from blood, taken in a trial of the OX40 agonist ivuxolimab. The receptors derive from an adult with an advanced solid tumor such as melanoma, head and neck, liver or kidney cancer.

The chain uses TRBV5-1 and TRBJ1-4; 8 positions agree with TRBD1. The trim removed 4 bases at V and 3 bases at J, leaving 5 bases unmatched. This CDR3 contains 15 residues. Germline V gene sequence: CDR1 SGHRS, CDR2 YFSETQ. The CDR3 nucleotides read TGCGCCAGCAGCACCTGGACAGGGCCTAATGAAAAACTGTTTTTT. Its translation is CASSTWTGPNEKLFF. Full variable domain (rest looked up from reference TRBV5-1 and TRBJ1-4): KAGVTQTPRYLIKTRGQQVTLSCSPISGHRSVSWYQQTPGQGLQFLFEYFSETQRNKGNFPGRFSGRQFSNSRSEMNVSTLELGDSALYLCASSTWTGPNEKLFFGSGTQLSVL.

V usage is TRBV14 and J usage is TRBJ1-1, with 9 bases matching TRBD1. The junction had 7 bases not matched to a gene; V was cut back by 0 bases and J by 5 bases. This CDR3 spans 16 amino acids. Germline CDR1 SGHDN, CDR2 FVKESK. CDR3: CASSQDLGQGKTEAFF. The CDR3 bases are TGTGCCAGCAGCCAAGACCTAGGACAGGGGAAGACTGAAGCTTTCTTT.